The TCR beta chain described here comes from a study of blood T cells in healthy people across ages (dated by TCRdb to about 2015). Background for the entire study: In model experiments, roughly one uniquely barcoded TCR beta cDNA molecule per two T cells was captured by template switching. Using deep sequencing normalized with unique cDNA molecular identifiers, the study measured how TCR beta repertoire diversity changes with age. The donors were split into four age groups: young (average about 15 years), middle-aged (about 40), aged (approximately 60) and long-lived (approximately 80). To avoid experimental bias, donors of different ages were randomly spread across the sequencing lanes. Using the same blood draw, the study looked at two additional independent replicas of 1 million unique cDNA reads for two donors, one aged 18 to 30 and the other aged 80 or older.

A remark on this clonotype: Its antigen has not been determined. There are no base qualities to consult, and no much larger clone falls within one base.

The donors were 40 or so Caucasian individuals from Russia, aged roughly 6 to 100 years, who were systemically healthy. Each donor gave about 9.2 milliliters of peripheral blood, drawn into EDTA-treated Vacutainer tubes. Ficoll-Paque density-gradient centrifugation was used to isolate PBMCs, with at least 6 million obtained per sample. Trizol reagent was used to extract total RNA from PBMCs, with at least 5.5 micrograms per sample. For every donor, flow cytometry on a PBMC aliquot measured the percentage of naive CD45RAhigh/CD27high T cells. The CDR3 runs 14 amino acids, cysteine and phenylalanine included. Only the CDR3 DNA stays, 42 bases, in frame from base 1. CDR1 and CDR2 were assigned from the germline V gene (reference sequence) as DFQATT and SNEGSKA. Compared with germline, V lacks 4 bases and J lacks 4 bases; bases without a gene match: 6. Study-level results and caveats: Because donor CMV infection status was unknown, age-related changes in expanded clonotypes were potentially confounded. Observed TCR beta diversity correlated strongly with the percentage of naive T cells measured by flow cytometry. Observed TCR beta diversity per million T cells fell roughly linearly with age, and a significant reduction was already apparent by age around 36. Estimates of total diversity based on one million sequenced T cells were considered lower bounds and underestimates. Bulk unsorted PBMC profiling prevented conclusive comparison of naive and antigen-experienced compartments. Compared with the aged group, more naive CD4+ T cells, fewer expanded clones and increased TCR diversity were shown by the long-lived group, suggesting age selection.

Libraries were built with 5' RACE. The sample was run on an Illumina HiSeq 2500. A second PCR of about 7 to 12 cycles was run with a J-beta primer mix and a sample-barcoded 5' primer. A unique molecular identifier was introduced onto each TCR beta cDNA molecule by a template-switch 5' adaptor carrying 12 random nucleotides. Each sample yielded at least 3 million CDR3-containing paired-end reads. All of the RNA was converted into first-strand cDNA using the Mint cDNA synthesis kit, with a TRBC-specific oligonucleotide serving as the primer. Following uracil-DNA glycosylase treatment, all cDNA underwent a first 18-cycle PCR with the universal primers M1SS and BC2_uni_R. The published analysis was carried out like this. For normalization, 1 million high-quality reads, each with a distinct molecular identifier, were randomly selected from each sample. Reads with shared molecular identifiers were discarded instead of being binned into consensus sequences. MiTCR, set to a Q25 quality threshold and the strictest error-elimination algorithm, was used for CDR3 identification, clonotype clustering and error correction. A nonparametric unseen species model with Euler transformation was used to estimate a lower bound on total TCR beta diversity. TCRdb reanalyzed the raw reads on its own, using fastp at Q25 for trimming and MiXCR for clone calling, and kept in-frame beta chains. Every entry covers one CDR3 protein and lists the most common genes and DNA from its rows. The V and J calls here are based on TCRdb, not the publication. Recorded for this sample are about 1.6 million distinct CDR3 sequences; roughly a third of them occurred a single time. The top ten clonotypes cover approximately 11% of the sample.

Input material: blood. This clonotype originated in a woman in her thirties in good health. This sequence uses TRBV20-1 and TRBJ2-2; TRBD2 fits 7 bases in the junction. In nucleotide form, the sequence is TGCAGTGCTATCATCGGGGGGAGCACCGGGGAGCTGTTTTTT. It codes for CSAIIGGSTGELFF.